This is a list of T cell receptor beta chains from one sample in a study of Ad26.COV2.S vaccination and SARS-CoV-2 variants. Clones were sequenced by immunoSEQ multiplex PCR, and TCRdb holds only the in-frame ones, with some missing. The table includes fewer than 300,000 clones, over 75% detected once. This specimen consisted of peripheral blood, obtained in a trial of Ad26.COV2.S vaccine versus placebo. The receptors were gathered from a person between 18 and 65 years old who received the Ad26.COV2.S COVID-19 vaccine or a placebo. Both conserved end residues are part of each CDR3. The D gene is left open where the match is weak. The listing skips clone size in some rows; elsewhere it reads once, few, many or a size class.

TRBV14	TRBD2	15	-	TRBJ2-1	CASSRTQSGGNEQFF	TGTGCCAGCAGCCGGACCCAATCGGGGGGCAATGAGCAGTTCTTC
TRBV9	-	16	-	TRBJ2-1	CASSVGGPSSYNEQFF	TGTGCCAGCAGCGTAGGGGGTCCGAGCTCCTACAATGAGCAGTTCTTC
TRBV25-1	-	15	-	TRBJ2-1	CASSDGERFLNEQFF	TGTGCCAGCAGTGACGGGGAACGGTTCCTGAATGAGCAGTTCTTC
TRBV19	-	16	-	TRBJ1-3	CASRAGALGSGNTIYF	TGTGCCAGTAGGGCAGGGGCCCTCGGCTCTGGAAACACCATATATTTT
TRBV29-1	-	17	-	TRBJ1-1	CSVGRRLAVQGNPEAFF	TGCAGCGTTGGTAGAAGGTTGGCAGTTCAGGGGAACCCTGAAGCTTTCTTT
TRBV5-6	-	15	-	TRBJ1-5	CASSLLGRNNQPQHF	TGTGCCAGCAGCTTGCTGGGACGGAACAATCAGCCCCAGCATTTT
TRBV19	TRBD1	12	-	TRBJ1-2	CATQTGDYGYTF	TGTGCCACCCAGACAGGGGACTATGGCTACACCTTC
TRBV7-2	-	17	-	TRBJ1-2	CASSLASLGGAGYGYTF	TGTGCCAGCAGCTTAGCATCGTTGGGGGGAGCCGGCTATGGCTACACCTTC
TRBV11-2	-	14	-	TRBJ1-1	CASSSTPMNTEAFF	TGTGCCAGCAGCTCGACACCGATGAACACTGAAGCTTTCTTT
TRBV4-2	TRBD1	17	-	TRBJ2-2	CASSQVPGQDVTGELFF	TGTGCCAGCAGCCAAGTTCCGGGACAGGACGTCACCGGGGAGCTGTTTTTT
TRBV12-5	-	13	-	TRBJ1-2	CASGTHSQGIHTF	TGTGCTAGTGGGACACACTCACAGGGAATCCACACCTTC
TRBV4-1	-	15	-	TRBJ1-4	CASSQVDRTNEKLFF	TGCGCCAGCAGCCAAGTTGACAGAACTAATGAAAAACTGTTTTTT
TRBV28	TRBD2	16	-	TRBJ2-3	CATSGALNAGTDTQYF	TGTGCCACCAGCGGGGCTCTCAATGCAGGCACAGATACGCAGTATTTT
TRBV27	TRBD1	16	-	TRBJ2-1	CASSRQGFRVYNEQFF	TGTGCCAGCAGTAGACAGGGATTTCGCGTCTACAATGAGCAGTTCTTC
TRBV6-2/TRBV6-3	TRBD1	16	-	TRBJ2-6	CASSSWTGSGANVLTF	TGTGCCAGCAGTTCCTGGACAGGGTCTGGGGCCAACGTCCTGACTTTC
TRBV11-2	-	11	-	TRBJ2-7	CASSPAYEQYF	TGTGCCAGCAGCCCTGCCTACGAGCAGTACTTC
TRBV7-6	-	15	-	TRBJ1-6	CASSARGGSSSPLHF	TGTGCCAGCAGCGCCCGGGGGGGGTCCTCTTCACCCCTCCACTTT
TRBV18	TRBD2	17	-	TRBJ2-1	CASSPPGLAGGNNEQFF	TGTGCCAGCTCACCACCGGGACTAGCGGGGGGGAACAATGAGCAGTTCTTC
TRBV19	-	14	once	TRBJ1-5	CASKERDSNQPQHF	TGTGCCAGTAAAGAGAGAGATAGCAATCAGCCCCAGCATTTT
TRBV18	-	15	-	TRBJ2-7	CASSLNDRYYYEQYF	TGTGCCAGCTCACTTAATGACAGGTATTACTACGAGCAGTACTTC
TRBV2	-	13	-	TRBJ2-7	CASSVQVSYEQYF	TGTGCCAGCAGTGTCCAGGTTTCCTACGAGCAGTACTTC
TRBV18	TRBD2	16	-	TRBJ2-3	CASSPRTSGGTDTQYF	TGTGCCAGCTCACCTAGGACTAGCGGGGGCACAGATACGCAGTATTTT
TRBV27	TRBD1	18	-	TRBJ2-7	CASSRSYPGQGLSYEQYF	TGTGCCAGCAGTCGATCCTATCCGGGACAGGGGTTATCCTACGAGCAGTACTTC
TRBV11-2	-	15	once	TRBJ1-1	CASSPLASPNTEAFF	TGTGCCAGCAGCCCCCTAGCGAGTCCGAACACTGAAGCTTTCTTT
TRBV15	-	13	once	TRBJ2-3	CATGLGSADTQYF	TGTGCCACCGGGTTGGGAAGCGCGGATACGCAGTATTTT
TRBV7-8	-	16	once	TRBJ2-2	CASSLEGGRYAGELFF	TGTGCCAGCAGCTTAGAAGGGGGGAGGTACGCCGGGGAGCTGTTTTTT
TRBV7-2	-	15	-	TRBJ1-1	CASAQLQGAWAEAFF	TGTGCCAGCGCGCAACTACAGGGTGCCTGGGCTGAAGCTTTCTTT
TRBV28	TRBD1	17	-	TRBJ1-3	CASSLVGQGVFGNTIYF	TGTGCCAGCAGTTTAGTGGGGCAGGGGGTCTTCGGAAACACCATATATTTT
TRBV6-1	-	15	-	TRBJ2-5	CASSEAANTGETQYF	TGTGCCAGCAGTGAAGCGGCTAACACAGGGGAGACCCAGTACTTC
TRBV30	-	12	-	TRBJ1-1	CAWSVRVPEAFF	TGTGCCTGGAGTGTAAGGGTCCCTGAAGCTTTCTTT
TRBV3-1/TRBV3-2	-	14	-	TRBJ2-6	CASSPNIGANVLTF	TGTGCCAGCAGCCCCAACATTGGGGCCAACGTCCTGACTTTC
TRBV29-1	TRBD1	17	-	TRBJ1-2	CSVEALDRVGHNYGYTF	TGCAGCGTTGAAGCCCTCGACAGGGTAGGACATAACTATGGCTACACCTTC
TRBV3-1/TRBV3-2	-	15	-	TRBJ1-1	CASSQRLISDTEAFF	TGTGCCAGCAGCCAACGTCTCATCTCGGACACTGAAGCTTTCTTT
TRBV19	-	15	-	TRBJ1-2	CASSIWSGSNYGYTF	TGTGCCAGTAGTATTTGGTCGGGCAGCAACTATGGCTACACCTTC
TRBV18	-	11	once	TRBJ2-5	CASSPRQLQYF	TGTGCCAGCTCACCACGACAGCTGCAGTACTTC
TRBV12-5	TRBD1	15	-	TRBJ2-2	CASGLVLQGIGELFF	TGTGCTAGTGGTTTGGTACTACAGGGGATCGGGGAGCTGTTTTTT
TRBV7-8	-	17	-	TRBJ1-1	CASSLVSGRGMNTEAFF	TGTGCCAGCAGCTTAGTCTCAGGCAGGGGAATGAACACTGAAGCTTTCTTT
TRBV19	TRBD1	15	once	TRBJ1-2	CASSSRTGEYYGYTF	TGTGCCAGTAGTAGTCGGACAGGGGAATACTATGGCTACACCTTC
TRBV4-3	-	15	-	TRBJ1-3	CASSQEAAGRNTIYF	TGCGCCAGCAGCCAAGAGGCTGCCGGTCGAAACACCATATATTTT
TRBV2	-	14	few	TRBJ1-2	CASIRETTNYGYTF	TGTGCCAGCATCCGGGAGACCACTAACTATGGCTACACCTTC
TRBV6-2/TRBV6-3	-	14	once	TRBJ2-7	CASSYSASSYEQYF	TGTGCCAGCAGTTACTCCGCATCCTCCTACGAGCAGTACTTC
TRBV18	-	16	few	TRBJ1-4	CASSPPRAASNEKLFF	TGTGCCAGCTCACCACCGCGGGCAGCGTCTAATGAAAAACTGTTTTTT
TRBV11-2	TRBD2	16	-	TRBJ2-3	CASSPSTSGSTDTQYF	TGTGCCAGCAGCCCTTCGACTAGCGGGAGCACAGATACGCAGTATTTT
TRBV29-1	-	11	-	TRBJ1-2	CSVSGTYGYTF	TGCAGCGTTTCAGGGACCTATGGCTACACCTTC
TRBV5-1	-	13	-	TRBJ1-1	CASTLQQNTEAFF	TGCGCCAGCACCCTTCAACAGAACACTGAAGCTTTCTTT
TRBV7-9	-	14	-	TRBJ2-3	CASSLSGVTDTQYF	TGTGCCAGCAGCTTATCAGGGGTCACAGATACGCAGTATTTT
TRBV7-9	-	16	-	TRBJ2-7	CASSLFGGASSYEQYF	TGTGCCAGCAGCTTATTTGGGGGGGCCTCCTCCTACGAGCAGTACTTC